This T cell receptor (beta chain) was sequenced for a study of T cells in Graves' hyperthyroidism and ophthalmopathy (dated by TCRdb to about 2019). For the study in its entirety: Peripheral blood samples were taken at the time of initial diagnosis, prior to any treatment. TCR V-J signatures able to tell the groups apart were searched for in a discovery cohort of 90 to 100 patients, of whom more than 40 had Graves' ophthalmopathy and around 58 had stable Graves' hyperthyroidism. Whether ophthalmopathy could be predicted prospectively was tested in an independent validation cohort made up of roughly 19 hyperthyroidism patients plus 17 patients who later progressed to ophthalmopathy. The 100 discovery patients were randomly split 7:3 into training and test sets. The study also compared thyroid tissue and blood T-cell repertoires from more than 5 Graves' hyperthyroidism patients. After sampling, hyperthyroidism patients received methimazole starting at 30 mg daily, and ophthalmopathy patients received high-dose intravenous methylprednisolone. According to the paper, TCR Vbeta CDR3 sequencing was carried out on 120 to 150 peripheral blood samples, which came from about 45 ophthalmopathy, around 75 hyperthyroidism and approximately 17 progressor patients. Paper-wide results and their limitations: No statistical method was used to fix the sample size in advance, and group allocation was not hidden from the investigators. Ophthalmopathy was separated from stable hyperthyroidism by a 13 V-J signature model, with approximately 86% sensitivity and 81% to 82% specificity obtained in cross-validation and 80%/75% obtained in testing. In validation, the model predicted progression to ophthalmopathy a median of approximately 6.3 months before onset, with roughly 68% sensitivity and almost 75% specificity. Most expanded thyroid clonotypes (frequency above 0.001) were also detected in blood, suggesting blood repertoires may reflect thyroid immune responses.

With regard to this clonotype: Its antigen specificity is not known. Within one base of it there is no much larger clone, and no base qualities were kept.

The TCR beta CDR3 regions were amplified from RNA transcripts. For the first round of RT-PCR on the TCR CDR3, the HTBI primer set was used together with the Qiagen OneStep RT-PCR kit. A second multiplex PCR round built the libraries, followed by size selection and purification. Libraries were sequenced paired-end with 100 bp reads on an Illumina HiSeq2000. The source study handled its data this way. SOAPnuke was used to process the raw data, removing reads that contained adapters or uncalled bases, had a mean Phred below 15, or lacked an exact match to the constant primer or identifier. High-quality paired reads were merged using COPE v1.2.5, and each unique nucleotide sequence was defined as a clonotype. MiTCR v1.1 was used to align the clonotypes against IMGT TRBV, TRBD and TRBJ reference segments. The analysis included only V-J combinations with a frequency above 0.0001, which together covered 99% to 99.2% of the repertoires. A TCS score was defined as the ratio between F50 (clonal expansion) and ExV (chaos), using BLOSUM62-based TCRdist between CDR3 peptides within each V-J. Welch's t-statistics and random forest reduced 500 to 650 V-J features to roughly 13, which were used in a naive Bayes classifier (R e1071). TCRdb trimmed the raw reads at Q25, called clones with MiXCR and kept productive beta chains. CDR3 protein duplicates are merged, each entry listing the most common genes and DNA. The V and J calls were determined by TCRdb, not by the authors. Present in this sample are fewer than 650,000 distinct CDR3 sequences, 14% of which were seen just once. The ten largest make up around 7% of the sample.

According to the germline V gene, CDR1 reads MNHEY and CDR2 reads SVGEGT. V is cut by 7 bases and J by 1 base, and the space between the germline ends is 10 bases. The CDR3 covers 14 residues, taking in both the cysteine and the phenylalanine. Left in the record is the CDR3 DNA by itself, 42 bases read in frame from the first base. Ophthalmopathy patients had moderately to severely active disease, Clinical Activity Score of at least 3, NOSPECS grade of at least 4, and duration under 3 months. Exclusion was applied to patients with uncontrolled infections, other autoimmune diseases, pregnancy or lactation. Clinical symptoms, serum thyroxine and TRAb, thyroid ultrasound, and orbital computed tomography formed the basis for the diagnoses. PBMCs were separated from 10 ml of fresh peripheral blood using Ficoll-Paque density gradient centrifugation. Total RNA was extracted with Trizol reagent, and quality was checked on an Agilent 2100 Bioanalyzer.

The origin of this receptor is a woman between 18 and 30 years old with Graves' ophthalmopathy. This chain is built from TRBV6-2 or TRBV6-3 and TRBJ2-2, with the D gene call left open. The sequencing input was blood. The DNA reads TGTGCCAGCAATCTGAAGGGGAACACCGGGGAGCTGTTTTTT. Its product reads: CASNLKGNTGELFF.